This TCR beta chain came from a study of blood T cell repertoires in COVID-19. Assay: immunoSEQ multiplex PCR; the TCRdb copy retains only in-frame clones and omits some. This table has around 450,000 clones, about 90% appearing once. V dropped 7 bases and J dropped 4 bases, with 10 bases sitting between them. Germline CDR1 reads DFQATT; CDR2 reads SNEGSKA (reference sequence). This CDR3 has 11 amino acids. The chain recombines TRBV20-1 with TRBJ1-1; D remains ambiguous. The sequence came from a young man who had recovered from COVID-19. Specimen: PBMCs or T cells enriched from blood (not recorded which). The CDR3 region has the DNA TGCAGTGGCGTGAGGGCCACTGAAGCTTTCTTT. This encodes CSGVRATEAFF.